The source of this T cell receptor (beta chain) is a study of blood T cell repertoires in COVID-19. Looking at the study overall: Whether acute or convalescent, the COVID-19 samples came from the United States, Italy and Spain. Sample material is recorded as cDNA or gDNA derived from T cells, B-cell-depleted T cells, or PBMCs.

Seattle's enrolled individuals joined amid active infection and were then monitored longitudinally. CDR1 is SEHNR and CDR2 is FQNEAQ in the germline V gene (reference sequence). The V and J ends lost 5 bases and 6 bases, in that order; junction bases with no gene match: 6. CDR3 length: 14 residues. Original data processing: Amplification of reference gene primers was used by the study to estimate nucleated cell counts. TCRdb's table, derived via immunoSEQ multiplex PCR, lists solely in-frame clones and lacks some. D and trimming come from the DNA, and the V and J calls and clone size come from that table. The sample has 250,000 or so clones, nearly 90% seen once.

The specimen sequenced was peripheral blood. J is TRBJ2-1 and V is TRBV7-9; 8 bases fit TRBD2. This receptor was taken from a woman in her fifties or sixties with COVID-19, enrolled during active disease. CDR3 sequence: CASSISGVGNEQFF. CDR3 DNA: TGTGCCAGCAGCATTAGCGGGGTAGGCAATGAGCAGTTCTTC. The entire variable domain, with the rest obtained from reference TRBV7-9 and TRBJ2-1, is as follows: DTGVSQNPRHKITKRGQNVTFRCDPISEHNRLYWYRQTLGQGPEFLTYFQNEAQLEKSRLLSDRFSAERPKGSFSTLEIQRTEQGDSAMYLCASSISGVGNEQFFGPGTRLTVL.